Listed here are 20 T cell receptor beta chains from one sample, sequenced in a study of T cell changes during pregnancy in multiple sclerosis. Here immunoSEQ multiplex PCR was the method, and the copy in TCRdb shows in-frame clones only, minus some. In the table there are 70,000 to 95,000 clones, around 93% of which are singletons. This sample comprised peripheral blood, obtained in the first trimester of pregnancy. These receptors were collected from a female donor with multiple sclerosis, enrolled in a pregnancy study.

This clone appeared a single time. V gene TRBV7-6 combines with J gene TRBJ2-7; the D gene could be TRBD1 or TRBD2 (6 bases each). V was cut by 5 bases and J by 1 base, with 18 bases left in between. Germline V gives CDR1 SGHVS, CDR2 FNYEAQ. This CDR3 has 16 amino acids. In DNA, the CDR3 is TGTGCCAGCAGCCTAGGGGGGCCAGGGGCTTCCTACGAGCAGTACTTC. Amino acid sequence: CASSLGGPGASYEQYF.

V and J are TRBV5-1 and TRBJ1-4; tentative D call: TRBD1 (6 bases). The germline V gene encodes CDR1 SGHRS and CDR2 YFSETQ. Trimming took 3 bases from V and 0 from J, leaving 12 bases between them. The CDR3 is 16 residues long. CDR3 region: CASSWGRTATNEKLFF. CDR3 in DNA: TGCGCCAGCAGCTGGGGAAGGACAGCAACTAATGAAAAACTGTTTTTT.

This chain joins TRBV5-1 and TRBJ1-3; D is uncertain. Germline V CDR1 and CDR2: SGHRS, YFSETQ. The CDR3 runs to 16 residues. V was shortened by 3 bases and J by 1 base, with 14 bases between the two germline ends. CDR3: CASSSLQPWSGNTIYF. CDR3 bases: TGCGCCAGCAGCTCATTACAGCCATGGTCTGGAAACACCATATATTTT.

The chain joins TRBV10-3 to TRBJ2-3; 7 nucleotides agree with TRBD2. V shed 7 bases, J shed 3 bases, and the junction held 10 bases outside the gene matches. The germline CDR1 and CDR2 sequences are ENHRY and SYGVKD. This CDR3 has 15 residues. The CDR3 region is CAITAGGGETDTQYF. Written as DNA, the CDR3 is TGTGCCATCACGGCGGGCGGGGGTGAGACAGATACGCAGTATTTT.

The chain uses TRBV4-2 and TRBJ2-2; 14 nucleotides align to TRBD2. This CDR3 comprises 16 residues. V shed 5 bases and J 1 base; nucleotides not matched to a gene: 0. Looked up from germline, CDR1 is LGHNA and CDR2 is YNFKEQ. CDR3 DNA sequence: TGTGCCAGCAGCGGGACTAGCGGGGGGAACACCGGGGAGCTGTTTTTT. Protein sequence: CASSGTSGGNTGELFF.

V usage is TRBV30 and J usage is TRBJ1-2; the match to TRBD1 covers 8 bases. The CDR3 runs to 13 residues. Germline assignment: CDR1 GTSNPN and CDR2 SVGIG (reference sequence). V gave up 3 bases and J gave up 3 bases; unmatched junction bases: 3. The CDR3 loop reads CAWRGTGDYGYTF. The CDR3 DNA follows: TGTGCCTGGAGGGGGACAGGCGACTATGGCTACACCTTC.

CDR3 amino acids: CASRGTGPGGNTIYF. DNA for the CDR3: TGCGCCAGCAGGGGGACAGGCCCAGGGGGAAACACCATATATTTT. This chain links TRBV4-1 with TRBJ1-3; 8 nucleotides line up with TRBD1. The germline CDR1 and CDR2 sequences are MGHRA and YSYEKL. Trimming at V came to 6 bases and at J to 4 bases, leaving 8 bases not matched to a gene. The CDR3 runs to 15 residues.

The chain uses TRBV21-1 and TRBJ2-3; TRBD2, as called in the table, went unchecked against the DNA. TRBV21-1 constitutes a pseudogene. CDR3 length equals 16 residues. Here the CDR3 DNA reads TGTGCCAGCAGCAATTTCCGCGGGCCTAGCACAGATACGCAGTATTTT. Amino acids: CASSNFRGPSTDTQYF.

The chain recombines TRBV6-5 with TRBJ2-5; a possible D gene is TRBD1 (5 bases). Looked up from germline, CDR1 is MNHEY and CDR2 is SVGAGI. This CDR3 has 16 amino acids. Trimming took off 0 bases at V and 11 bases at J, with 22 bases between the two ends. The CDR3 sequence: CASSYSPAGIVMEQYF. The CDR3 nucleotides are TGTGCCAGCAGTTACTCCCCGGCAGGGATCGTTATGGAGCAGTACTTC.

V is TRBV2 and J is TRBJ2-6; 8 bases fit TRBD1. Trimming cost V 5 bases and J 0 bases; bases outside gene matches: 12. The CDR3 is 19 amino acids. Germline V gene lookup returns CDR1 SNHLY and CDR2 FYNNEI. Here the CDR3 DNA reads TGTGCCAGCAGTTTTTTACTGGACAGGGACAACTCTGGGGCCAACGTCCTGACTTTC. Residues: CASSFLLDRDNSGANVLTF.

V and J are TRBV25-1 and TRBJ2-5, with 11 bases fitting TRBD1. The V gene's germline CDR1 is MGHDK and CDR2 SYGVNS. V was clipped by 4 bases and J by 5 bases; unmatched bases: 9. The CDR3 totals 16 residues. DNA for the CDR3: TGTGCCAGCAGTGGGCGGACAGGGGGCGAGAGGGAGACCCAGTACTTC. Translation: CASSGRTGGERETQYF.

The V gene is TRBV27, the J gene TRBJ1-2; 7 bases are a match to TRBD1. The V gene's germline CDR1 is MNHEY and CDR2 SMNVEV (reference sequence). J gave up 4 bases and V 6 bases, and 8 bases lay outside the gene matches. CDR3 size: 14 residues. CDR3 nucleotides: TGTGCCAGCAGGCCGGGACAGCTGTTCTATGGCTACACCTTC. It codes for CASRPGQLFYGYTF.

A word on this clone: Compared with germline, one end of the junction differs, possibly owing to a read error. The rearrangement joins TRBV20-1 to TRBJ2-3; D ambiguous. The CDR3 totals 10 residues. Germline V gene lookup returns CDR1 DFQATT and CDR2 SNEGSKA (reference sequence). The CDR3 here is CSASTDTQYF. DNA of the CDR3: TGCAGTGCTAGCACTGATACGCAGTATTTT.

The V and J genes are TRBV10-3 and TRBJ1-5; D might be TRBD1 (5 bases). Per the germline V gene, CDR1 is ENHRY and CDR2 is SYGVKD. V shed 0 bases and J shed 4 bases, with 10 bases lying between them. The CDR3 is 15 residues long. CDR3 amino acids: CAISESGTGNQPQHF. Written as DNA, the CDR3 is TGTGCCATCAGTGAGTCAGGGACTGGAAATCAGCCCCAGCATTTT.

The gene calls are TRBV5-1 and TRBJ1-1, with D possibly TRBD1 on 5 matching bases. Looked up from germline, CDR1 is SGHRS and CDR2 is YFSETQ. Trimming removed 4 bases at V and 4 bases at J, with 17 bases between. The CDR3 is 15 amino acids. CDR3 residues: CASSPLLRGVTEAFF. CDR3 in DNA: TGCGCCAGCAGCCCCCTGCTAAGGGGTGTCACTGAAGCTTTCTTT.

The rearrangement uses TRBV5-8 and TRBJ1-1; D unclear. CDR3 size: 14 residues. Looked up from germline, CDR1 is SGHTS and CDR2 is YDEGEE. Trimming stripped 6 bases from V and 4 bases from J, with 16 bases between. For the CDR3, the DNA is TGTGCCAGCACCCTGGACTCCCACGGCACTGAAGCTTTCTTT. It yields the protein CASTLDSHGTEAFF.

The chain uses TRBV7-3 and TRBJ2-4, with TRBD2 identical over 9 bases. CDR3 length equals 17 residues. Germline CDR1 reads SGHTA; CDR2 reads FQGTGA. J lost 9 bases, V lost 5 bases, and 17 bases had no gene match. CDR3 amino acids: CASSPGGLAGQYGIQYF. In DNA, the CDR3 is TGTGCCAGCAGCCCCGGTGGTCTAGCGGGGCAGTATGGCATTCAGTACTTC. Using reference TRBV7-3 and TRBJ2-4 for the parts outside the CDR3, the full variable domain is GAGVSQTPSNKVTEKGKYVELRCDPISGHTALYWYRQSLGQGPEFLIYFQGTGAADDSGLPNDRFFAVRPEGSVSTLKIQRTERGDSAVYLCASSPGGLAGQYGIQYFGAGTRLSVL.

This chain links TRBV7-3 with TRBJ2-3; maybe TRBD1 (6 bases). Between the trimmed V and J ends, which lost 1 base and 0 bases, there was a span of 11 bases. Per the germline V gene, CDR1 is SGHTA and CDR2 is FQGTGA. CDR3 size: 16 residues. The CDR3 is CASSLIGGNSTDTQYF. The CDR3 coding sequence is TGTGCCAGCAGCTTAATAGGGGGAAATAGCACAGATACGCAGTATTTT.

The rearrangement uses TRBV11-3 and TRBJ2-2; maybe TRBD1 (6 bases). Germline V gives CDR1 SGHNT, CDR2 YENEEA. Trimming cost V 4 bases and J 1 base, with 16 bases left between them. This CDR3 has 17 residues. Here the CDR3 DNA reads TGTGCCAGCAGCTCTTACGACCCGGACAGGAACACCGGGGAGCTGTTTTTT. Translating gives CASSSYDPDRNTGELFF. The complete variable domain, with remaining parts taken from reference TRBV11-3 and TRBJ2-2, reads EAGVVQSPRYKIIEKKQPVAFWCNPISGHNTLYWYLQNLGQGPELLIRYENEEAVDDSQLPKDRFSAERLKGVDSTLKIQPAELGDSAVYLCASSSYDPDRNTGELFFGEGSRLTVL.

This clone has just one count. The chain couples TRBV19 to TRBJ1-2, with 10 nucleotides matching TRBD1. Looked up from germline, CDR1 is LNHDA and CDR2 is SQIVND (reference sequence). The CDR3 extends over 16 amino acids. V lost 3 bases to trimming and J lost 6 bases; unmatched junction nucleotides: 10. The CDR3 region has the DNA TGTGCCAGTAGTATTGGACAGGGGGGTGTTACTAATGGCTACACCTTC. Amino acid sequence: CASSIGQGGVTNGYTF.